Sequencing of this T cell receptor beta chain was carried out in a study of T cell repertoires in cytomegalovirus infection. For this clonotype: Its antigen is unknown.

CDR3 size: 17 residues. J gave up 4 bases and V 8 bases, and 15 bases lay outside the gene matches. Germline assignment: CDR1 LNHDA and CDR2 SQIVND (reference sequence). TCRdb re-called the reads with MiXCR, one entry per CDR3 protein. The table lists roughly 46,000 distinct CDR3 sequences, 20% to 25% of them singletons. This receptor was obtained from a human donor in good health (CMV status not recorded). Some clones in this sample may be carry-over from other donors' samples. Input material: PBMCs, sequenced either directly or after in vitro stimulation (not recorded which). The chain links TRBV19 to TRBJ2-1; 9 nucleotides align to TRBD2. The CDR3 is CASQDPFAGGPYNEQFF. CDR3 DNA sequence: TGTGCCAGTCAGGACCCTTTTGCGGGAGGGCCGTACAATGAGCAGTTCTTC.